This T cell receptor beta chain was retrieved from a study of identical twins. Notes on the study in general: There were fewer insertions in abundant cord blood beta clonotypes, but memory repertoires showed no such pattern. Excess sharing between twins was weaker in beta out-of-frame sequences.

TCRdb passed the 5' RACE reads through MiXCR, listing each CDR3 protein once. The table shows roughly 1,500,000 distinct CDR3 sequences, with roughly 35% occurring only once. Regarding this clonotype: What it recognizes is unknown. This clone may be a read error of a much larger clone one base away.

Germline loops: CDR1 ENHRY, CDR2 SYGVKD. The CDR3 has 14 amino acids. The J segment lost 10 bases and the V segment lost 4 bases, leaving 4 bases of the junction unmatched. V gene TRBV10-3 combines with J gene TRBJ2-1; TRBD2 matches at 13 bases. Sequencing input: cord blood. The clonotype originates from a newborn girl in good health. CDR3: CAISGTSGRGEQFF. In DNA, the CDR3 is TGTGCCATCAGTGGGACTAGCGGGAGAGGAGAGCAGTTCTTC.